The sequence of this TCR beta chain was determined in a study of blood T cell repertoires in COVID-19. In regard to this clone: One end of the junction fails to match germline, which may point to a read error.

The CDR3 is 20 residues long. The germline CDR1 and CDR2 sequences are KGHSH and LQKENI. As handled by the study authors: Reference gene primer amplification yielded estimated nucleated cell counts. Data came from immunoSEQ multiplex PCR; TCRdb stores just in-frame clones and leaves some out. V and J calls plus clone size are reproduced from that table; the DNA served to infer D and trimming. The sample holds around 15,000 clones, 89% seen once. The chain recombines TRBV18 with TRBJ1-1, with 10 bases fitting TRBD1. The specimen sequenced was peripheral blood. This sequence was found in a man older than 75 with acute or convalescent COVID-19. The CDR3 region is CASSPLSRDRGHTGDTEAFF. CDR3 in DNA: TGTGCCAGCTCTCCACTCTCTCGGGACAGGGGTCACACCGGGGACACTGAAGCTTTCTTT.